This T cell receptor beta chain was identified in a study of T cells in localized non-small cell lung cancer. Findings and limits, study-wide: Uninvolved adjacent lung had the highest recorded T cell clonality, with tumor below it.

The CDR3 is 15 residues long. Germline V lookup: CDR1 SGHNT, CDR2 YYREEE (reference sequence). V trimming: 0 bases; J trimming: 4 bases; junction bases outside the gene matches: 5. Generated by immunoSEQ multiplex PCR, the TCRdb table keeps only in-frame clones and is missing some. The table records tens of thousands of clones, around 82% of them present only once. As regards this clone: Its target is not known.

The sequences come from peripheral blood, collected before any cancer treatment. This receptor was taken from an older female donor with stage I lung adenocarcinoma. This sequence joins TRBV5-4 and TRBJ2-5; 8 bases agree with TRBD1. The CDR3 loop is CASSLDRGVGETQYF. The CDR3, as DNA: TGTGCCAGCAGCTTGGACAGGGGGGTAGGAGAGACCCAGTACTTC.